Listed here is a single T cell receptor beta chain. No cognate antigen has been identified for it. It has no much larger one-base neighbor in the sample; base qualities were not kept. The cohort comprised approximately 700 healthy bone marrow donors. All cohort members were sampled while nominally healthy, although unrecorded immune exposures were likely present. The donor tested CMV seropositive and was one of the 289 seropositive cohort members. A peripheral blood sample was provided by each donor, and peripheral blood mononuclear cells were used for TCR beta sequencing. The Qiagen DNeasy Blood Extraction Kit was used to extract genomic DNA from the blood cell samples. The data stem from a study of cytomegalovirus exposure and HLA in healthy donors (dated by TCRdb to the late 2010s). About the investigation overall: An earlier analysis of approximately 590 of the donors reported 250 to 350 Gb of sequence data and approximately 110 million unique TCR beta sequences from around 200 million T cells. Roughly 300 gigabases of sequencing data and 70 million to 100 million unique TCR sequences made up an early release that covered several hundred HLA-typed donors. Of the approximately 400 genotyped donors, 65% to 90% fell in the genetic ancestry cluster associated with self-reported Caucasian donors. The study aimed to test whether cataloging public T cell receptors could reveal signatures of past pathogen exposure. The study profiled the T cell repertoires of 666 subjects by immunosequencing and related them to cytomegalovirus serostatus. A separate validation cohort of roughly 130 different subjects was used in addition to the approximately 640-subject first cohort. High-throughput TCR immunosequencing, statistical association of individual TCRs with disease status, and machine learning were combined to predict cytomegalovirus infection status. In a later analysis, previously published TCR beta repertoires from 600 to 850 donors were re-analyzed and high-resolution HLA genotyping was added so that TCR occurrence patterns could be studied. Rather than drawing on any new phenotypic data, the later analysis identified candidate immune exposures from TCR beta sequences and the way those sequences occurred across donors. An earlier analysis of 587 of the donors used high-throughput TCR beta sequencing to judge whether each TCR beta V gene segment behaved as functional or pseudogenic. Donor age, sex, ethnicity and CMV serostatus were compiled together with the repertoire data. Genome-wide SNP genotypes for about 65% of the 666 donors were used in a later genetic analysis, which treated that subset as a discovery cohort. Every discovery cohort repertoire had been produced on one sequencing platform. Class I and class II HLA loci were covered by the typing at four-digit resolution. The number of typed donors differed by locus: about 629-640 for A, B, C, DRB1 and DQB1; 522 for DQA1; around 580 for DPA1; and some 450 for DPB1. Four to six DR-DQ haplotypes were handled as single units for association and clustering because linkage in the cohort was strong. Among approximately 370 genotyped donors of the cohort, an average of roughly 230,000 unique TCR beta nucleotide sequences was sequenced per donor, of which roughly 18% were non-productive.

Library construction relied on the immunoSEQ multiplex PCR assay. The multiplex PCR relied on a mix of 60 forward primers for TCR Vbeta segments and 13 reverse primers for TCR Jbeta segments. A multiplex PCR assay on genomic DNA amplified the CDR3 region of rearranged TCR beta genes. The Illumina HiSeq System was used to sequence the amplified TCR beta libraries as 87-base-pair reads. Processing in the source paper ran as follows. A later analysis tallied around 87 million unique TCR beta chains across the 550 to 850 repertoires, and approximately 12 million of those chains were shared by two or more donors. Raw reads were error-corrected and collapsed into unique sequences with a nearest-neighbor algorithm that merged closely related sequences to remove PCR and sequencing errors. CDR3 sequences were aligned to IMGT reference sequences to assign V, D and J gene segments. For a sequence to be retained, at least a six-nucleotide match to both a V gene segment and a J gene segment was required. A rearrangement counted as productive if the CDR3 had no stop codons and remained in frame with V and J, and every other rearrangement counted as non-productive. Following IMGT convention, CDR3 was defined as the stretch from the second conserved V-encoded cysteine to the conserved J-encoded phenylalanine. The earlier analysis of roughly 590 of the donors excluded sequences that lacked an unambiguous match to a single V gene segment. In an earlier analysis of several hundred of the donors, V segments were called functional above 56.7% productive rearrangements and were called segregating when the between-donor standard deviation exceeded 5%. A statistical classification framework was built to diagnose cytomegalovirus status from the catalog of TCR beta chain sequences. In a later analysis, TCR nucleotide sequences were compared against IMGT/GENE-DB human TR gene sequences so that V and J genes could be assigned. A later analysis assigned CDR3 sequences and most-parsimonious VDJ recombination scenarios with the TCRdist pipeline. In a later analysis, every TCR beta chain was defined by the combination of its CDR3 amino acid sequence and its V-gene family, and reads without a unique V-gene family were dropped. To address suspected cross-contamination and a sequencing artifact, a later analysis removed some 620 highly shared, low-generation-probability nucleotide sequences. For each public chain, a later analysis derived a clonal expansion index from normalized ranks of inferred template counts within each repertoire. Generation probabilities in a later analysis came from a VDJ recombination model fitted to out-of-frame rearrangements, and those results were checked against IGoR. A later analysis scored TCR-TCR, TCR-HLA and TCR-CMV co-occurrence with hypergeometric tests, applying a repertoire-size bias correction to TCR pairs. A later analysis estimated false discovery rates by permuting HLA or CMV assignments 20 times. In a later analysis, co-occurring TCRs were grouped with DBSCAN, and TCRdist sequence similarity was added when clustering was performed within HLA-allele-positive subsets. Repertoires with fewer than 30,000 or more than 120,000 public chains were left out of co-occurrence clustering, as were four to six repertoires with anomalous nucleotide sharing. TCRdb took this table from immuneACCESS and kept in-frame rearrangements with V and J called. Such tables lack part of the clones; where checked against another copy, unresolved V genes explain under half of the gap, and the rest is unexplained. The DNA gave D and trimming, while V, J and clone size come from that table. The sample data list some 170,000 clones, and roughly 76% of these were observed just once. 4.9% of the sample is taken by the ten largest.

What the authors observed across the whole study: In an earlier analysis of approximately 590 of the donors, most TCR beta V segments appeared in productive rearrangements about 90% or about 30% of the time, broadly matching IMGT annotations. A further reported finding was that TCR beta sequences accurately predicted the HLA-A and HLA-B alleles for most subjects in the first cohort. According to a later analysis, TCR association rates differed among HLA loci, with DRB1 alleles showing the most associated TCRs and HLA-C alleles showing the fewest. Assigning TCR associations to individual alleles was difficult when HLA alleles, especially DR and DQ, strongly co-occurred. It was suggested by the authors that the approach could potentially be generalized to other disease states and immunological phenotypes. The cohort was sequenced for TCR beta chains only, and without alpha or paired-chain data the features that could be detected were limited. Roughly uniform sequencing depth across donors was assumed in presence/absence analyses, although this assumption may not hold. Several of the top co-occurrence clusters appeared to be linked to parvovirus B19, influenza, CMV and Epstein-Barr virus, according to a later analysis. A total of fewer than 200 TCR beta chains were listed by the study as associated with cytomegalovirus. An association between a missense DCLRE1C variant and V-gene and J-gene trimming of TCR beta chains was found in a later genetic analysis and replicated in an independent cohort. Because some donors lacked HLA typing at each locus, the association tests relied only on the typed subset. Three of the identified cytomegalovirus-associated TCR beta chains were confirmed in vitro to be specific for cytomegalovirus antigens. Specific HLA alleles were associated with around 18,000 TCR beta sequences at a false discovery rate of 0.05 in a later analysis. In a later analysis, most CMV-associated TCR beta chains were found to appear HLA-restricted, with HLA associations seemingly driven largely by CMV exposure. Most TCR sequences were seen in very few donors, while some public TCRs were found in many individuals. Correlated functional status among segregating V segments might reflect linkage disequilibrium, but an unknown experimental factor could not be ruled out. In a later genetic analysis, fewer N-insertions in productive TCRs were reported among donors in an Asian-associated ancestry cluster than the roughly 640-donor mean. A group of highly shared sequence variants was considered likely to be a technical artifact of the sequencing pipeline. The classifier was reported to diagnose cytomegalovirus status with high specificity and sensitivity in both the original and validation cohorts. Because counts were too low, approximately 15 rarely observed V segments, including chromosome 9 orphons, were excluded from the earlier analysis of under 650 of the donors. Immune exposure information for the cohort was limited to CMV serostatus. In a later analysis, HLA-associated TCR beta chains showed more clonal expansion and lower generation probabilities than non-associated chains that were equally common.

The TCR originated in a woman younger than 30 in good health and CMV-seropositive. Sequencing input: PBMCs.

The nucleotides are TGTGCCAGCAGCTTTAGCGGAACCACAGATACGCAGTATTTT. Its amino acids are CASSFSGTTDTQYF. Rearrangement joined TRBV7-9 to TRBJ2-3, and TRBD2 may be the D gene, going by 6 matching bases. Taken from cysteine to phenylalanine, the CDR3 has 14 residues. The DNA shown is the 42-base CDR3, in frame from base 1. V loses 3 bases, J loses 2 bases, and the germline ends lie 9 bases apart. The germline V gene (reference sequence) sets CDR1 to SEHNR and CDR2 to FQNEAQ. With all but the CDR3 taken from the reference TRBV7-9 and TRBJ2-3 genes, the full variable domain is: DTGVSQNPRHKITKRGQNVTFRCDPISEHNRLYWYRQTLGQGPEFLTYFQNEAQLEKSRLLSDRFSAERPKGSFSTLEIQRTEQGDSAMYLCASSFSGTTDTQYFGPGTRLTVL.